This TCR beta chain stems from a study of blood T cell repertoires in COVID-19. Study at large: T cells, B-cell-depleted T cells, or PBMCs supplied cDNA or gDNA.

Authors' analysis steps: Estimation of nucleated cell counts relied on the amplification of reference gene primers. Sequenced by immunoSEQ multiplex PCR; TCRdb stores in-frame clones only, minus some. V, J and clone size reflect that table, while D and trimming were determined from the DNA. Counted here are under 250,000 clones, roughly three quarters occurring once; the ten biggest clones make up around 5.9%. There are 16 residues in the CDR3. Germline CDR1 is SGHVS and CDR2 is FNYEAQ. Trimming cost V 5 bases and J 7 bases, with 18 bases left between them. This clone showed up just a few times. This chain uses TRBV7-6 with TRBJ1-6, with D tentatively TRBD1 (6 bases). Sequencing was done on a sample of peripheral blood. The sequence was collected from a woman aged 40 to 50 with COVID-19, enrolled during active disease. The CDR3 loop reads CASSPRMDSSNSPLHF. As DNA, the CDR3 is TGTGCCAGCAGCCCGCGAATGGACAGCTCGAATTCACCCCTCCACTTT.